These T cell receptor beta chains were read from a single sample in a study of graft-versus-host responses after intestinal transplantation. Libraries were prepared by immunoSEQ multiplex PCR; TCRdb keeps only in-frame clonotypes and omits some of them. The sample lists tens of thousands of clones; more than 75% were seen once. These receptors have no known antigen. The source was unstimulated CD4+ T cells sorted from spleen or lymph node cells, collected before intestinal transplant. The source is a human donor who received an intestinal transplant. The CDR3 runs from the conserved cysteine through the conserved F or W. The D gene is left open where the match is weak. Size values are once, few and many counts, or a class for expanded clones, and some rows have none.

D gene,J gene,clone size,V gene,CDR3 DNA,CDR3 protein
NA,TRBJ1-6,NA,TRBV4-3,TGCGCCAGCAGCCAAGTTGGGGGGACCGTGGCACCCCTCCACTTT,CASSQVGGTVAPLHF
TRBD1,TRBJ2-5,NA,TRBV28,TGTGCCAGCAGTTTGTGGTGGGTGGGGGACAGGGCAGATGAGACCCAGTACTTC,CASSLWWVGDRADETQYF
TRBD1,TRBJ2-7,NA,TRBV2,TGTGCCAGCAGCCCGGGACAGAGTCTCTACGAGCAGTACTTC,CASSPGQSLYEQYF
NA,TRBJ2-4,few,TRBV4-1,TGCGCCAGCAGCCAAGCGGCCAGTTTAAACATTCAGTACTTC,CASSQAASLNIQYF
NA,TRBJ2-7,once,TRBV5-6,TGTGCCAGCAGCTTGGGAGGGGGGTCCTCCTACGAGCAGTACTTC,CASSLGGGSSYEQYF
NA,TRBJ2-5,few,TRBV27,TGTGCCAGCGGGGAGCAGGGGAGACGGGAGGAGACCCAGTACTTC,CASGEQGRREETQYF
NA,TRBJ2-2,NA,TRBV13,TGTGCCAGCAGCCGCTCCGGGGGGCGCGGAAACGGGGAGCTGTTTTTT,CASSRSGGRGNGELFF
NA,TRBJ1-2,few,TRBV5-1,TGCGCCAGCAGCTTGGACGGGAACTATGGCTACACCTTC,CASSLDGNYGYTF
NA,TRBJ2-2,NA,TRBV15,TGTGCCACCAGCAGAGTTCGGGGGACCGGGGAGCTGTTTTTT,CATSRVRGTGELFF
NA,TRBJ2-1,once,TRBV7-2,TGTGCCAGCAGCGTCGGACCAGGCTTTGAGCAGTTCTTC,CASSVGPGFEQFF
NA,TRBJ2-3,NA,TRBV5-1,TGCGCCAGCAGCTCCCCCACAGATACGCAGTATTTT,CASSSPTDTQYF
NA,TRBJ2-1,NA,TRBV5-1,TGCGCCAGCAGCTTGGACAGGGTTTCCTACAATGAGCAGTTCTTC,CASSLDRVSYNEQFF
TRBD1,TRBJ1-1,NA,TRBV19,TGTGCCAGTAGTGTGCCGGGACAGGGAAACACTGAAGCTTTCTTT,CASSVPGQGNTEAFF
NA,TRBJ1-5,NA,TRBV21-1,TGTGCCAGCAGATTAGACAGGTCTCCTTCTCCAATCAAGGATTATGGCGAGCATTTT,CASRLDRSPSPIKDYGEHF
NA,TRBJ1-2,NA,TRBV19,TGTGCCAGTAGTATAGGGAAGAGGGGAGTGGCTGGCTACACCTTC,CASSIGKRGVAGYTF
TRBD1,TRBJ2-7,NA,TRBV6-1,TGTGCCAGCAGTCAGCAGGGGGCTTCCTACGAGCAGTACTTC,CASSQQGASYEQYF
TRBD1,TRBJ2-7,NA,TRBV10-3,TGTGCCATCAGTCCGGGACAGACCTCCTACGAGCAGTACTTC,CAISPGQTSYEQYF
NA,TRBJ2-7,NA,TRBV14,TGTGCCAGCAGCCAAGATCTCAGGGCAGAGCAGTACTTC,CASSQDLRAEQYF
NA,TRBJ1-2,NA,TRBV28,TGTGCCAGCAGGGCCAGCCCAGGTCGAGGCTACACCTTC,CASRASPGRGYTF
TRBD2,TRBJ2-2,NA,TRBV9,TGTGCCAGCAGCGGGGGACTAGCGGGGGAAACCGGGGAGCTGTTTTTT,CASSGGLAGETGELFF
NA,TRBJ2-2,NA,TRBV7-9,TGTGCCAGCAGCCGTACCCCGGGGGAGCTGTTTTTT,CASSRTPGELFF
TRBD1,TRBJ2-3,NA,TRBV6-5,TGTGCCAGCAGTCGAGACAGGGGGCGCACAGATACGCAGTATTTT,CASSRDRGRTDTQYF
NA,TRBJ2-2,few,TRBV5-4,TGTGCCAGCAACGAGGCGGCAGGGGCCTCCGGGGAGCTGTTTTTT,CASNEAAGASGELFF
NA,TRBJ2-3,NA,TRBV5-1,TGCGCCAGCAGCTTGGGGGGGCCAACAGATACGCAGTATTTT,CASSLGGPTDTQYF
NA,TRBJ1-5,NA,TRBV19,TGTGCCAGTAGCCCGACAGGTTATCAGCCCCAGCATTTT,CASSPTGYQPQHF
NA,TRBJ2-4,few,TRBV6-5,TGTGCCAGCAGGGCGCCGCTAGCCAAAAACATTCAGTACTTC,CASRAPLAKNIQYF
TRBD2,TRBJ2-3,once,TRBV7-3,TGTGCCAGCAGCCTAGCGGGGGAGCTCACAGATACGCAGTATTTT,CASSLAGELTDTQYF
NA,TRBJ1-5,NA,TRBV5-6,TGTGCCAGCAGCTTCAGGGGCGGGTATCAGCCCCAGCATTTT,CASSFRGGYQPQHF
NA,TRBJ2-5,NA,TRBV7-2,TGTGCCAGCAGCACCGGAGAGACCCAGTACTTC,CASSTGETQYF
NA,TRBJ1-2,NA,TRBV6-5,TGTGCCAGCAGTTCTAACTCAGCGGGGGCTCCCGGCTACACCTTC,CASSSNSAGAPGYTF
TRBD1,TRBJ1-5,NA,TRBV28,TGTGCCAGCAGCTCCGGACAGGGGGCTTGGAATCAGCCCCAGCATTTT,CASSSGQGAWNQPQHF
NA,TRBJ1-5,NA,TRBV28,TGTGCCAGCAATATAGGAGGTTATAGCAATCAGCCCCAGCATTTT,CASNIGGYSNQPQHF
NA,TRBJ1-1,NA,TRBV5-5,TGTGCCAGCAGCTTAAACCTCCGGTGGAACACTGAAGCTTTCTTT,CASSLNLRWNTEAFF
TRBD2,TRBJ2-1,NA,TRBV2,TGTGCCAGCAGTGAATCGGGAGGGCGCTTCAATGAGCAGTTCTTC,CASSESGGRFNEQFF
TRBD2,TRBJ2-7,once,TRBV7-2,TGTGCCAGCAGCTTGCGGTCCGGGACTAGCGGCTACGAGCAGTACTTC,CASSLRSGTSGYEQYF
NA,TRBJ2-7,NA,TRBV11-2,TGTGCCAGCAGCTTATCCGCTGGCAGCTACGAGCAGTACTTC,CASSLSAGSYEQYF
TRBD1,TRBJ1-4,NA,TRBV9,TGTGCCAGCAGCGGACGGACAGGGGATGAAAAACTGTTTTTT,CASSGRTGDEKLFF
TRBD1,TRBJ2-7,NA,TRBV28,TGTGCCAGCAGTTTTCAAAGGACAGGCCTCTACGAGCAGTACTTC,CASSFQRTGLYEQYF
NA,TRBJ1-4,NA,TRBV21-1,TGTGCCAGCACCTGGGGGGGGCGCGAGGGTGGAGATGAAAAACTGTTTTTT,CASTWGGREGGDEKLFF
NA,TRBJ2-3,NA,TRBV18,TGTGCCAGCTCACCGGGAGACAGGCCTCGCACAGATACGCAGTATTTT,CASSPGDRPRTDTQYF
NA,TRBJ2-7,NA,TRBV10-2,TGCGCCAGCAGTGACGGGGGAGGTACCTACGAGCAGTACTTC,CASSDGGGTYEQYF
TRBD1,TRBJ1-3,NA,TRBV28,TGTGCCAGCAGAGATGGGACAGCTAGAAACACCATATATTTT,CASRDGTARNTIYF
NA,TRBJ1-4,NA,TRBV6-1,TGTGCCAGCAAGGGCGCCTCCAATGAAAAACTGTTTTTT,CASKGASNEKLFF
NA,TRBJ2-7,NA,TRBV9,TGTGCCAGCAGCGTAGGCCTCCCCCAGCACGAGCAGTACTTC,CASSVGLPQHEQYF